A single sample gave rise to the 22 T cell receptor beta chains below, sequenced in a study of blood T cell repertoires in COVID-19. The method was immunoSEQ multiplex PCR; TCRdb's version includes in-frame clones alone and lacks a portion of them. The sample includes roughly 300,000 clones, 90% to 95% of them seen just once. Sequenced: peripheral blood. The origin of the receptors is a woman aged 30 to 39 with COVID-19, enrolled during active disease.

The gene calls are TRBV30 and TRBJ2-5; possibly TRBD1 for D (5 bases). The V end was cut by 2 bases, the J end by 7 bases, with 14 bases between. The CDR3 covers 13 residues. The germline gives CDR1 GTSNPN, CDR2 SVGIG (reference sequence). The CDR3 region has the DNA TGTGCCTGGAGTATTTCAGGGTCCGGGACCCAGTACTTC. It codes for CAWSISGSGTQYF.

This clone has just a few counts. The chain employs TRBV3-1 (or the pseudogene TRBV3-2) and TRBJ1-2, with a possible D match to TRBD1 (6 bases). Trimming removed 3 bases from V and 4 bases from J, with 9 bases in between. The CDR3 consists of 13 residues. Germline V gene lookup returns CDR1 LGHDT and CDR2 YNNKEL (reference sequence). CDR3 protein: CASSHRGAYGYTF. The CDR3 DNA follows: TGTGCCAGCAGCCACCGGGGGGCCTATGGCTACACCTTC.

This sequence joins TRBV15 and TRBJ2-5; 8 bases agree with TRBD1. The CDR3 length is 16 residues. CDR1 is LNHNV, CDR2 YYDKDF, per germline (reference sequence). J gave up 4 bases and V 5 bases, and 12 bases lay outside the gene matches. DNA of the CDR3: TGTGCCACCAGCTTCAGCCAGGGGGCGCAGAGAGAGACCCAGTACTTC. Protein: CATSFSQGAQRETQYF.

The chain carries TRBV10-3 and TRBJ2-1; D is perhaps TRBD2 (7 bases). Trimming shortened V by 5 bases and J by 9 bases, and 20 bases separated the two germline ends. Germline lookup yields CDR1 ENHRY and CDR2 SYGVKD. The length of the CDR3 is 15 residues. The CDR3 DNA reads TGTGCCATCAGTCCTCATGCCGGGGGCGGGGGTGAGCAGTTCTTC. Translating it yields CAISPHAGGGGEQFF.

The chain has TRBV7-9 and TRBJ2-2; 8 bases agree with TRBD1. The CDR3 runs to 16 residues. Germline lookup yields CDR1 SEHNR and CDR2 FQNEAQ (reference sequence). Trimming removed 4 bases from V and 0 bases from J; junction bases left unmatched: 4. CDR3 amino acids: CASSSQGAPNTGELFF. The CDR3 region has the DNA TGTGCCAGCAGCTCTCAGGGGGCCCCGAACACCGGGGAGCTGTTTTTT.

The chain has TRBV19 and TRBJ2-1, with a tentative D call TRBD2 (6 bases). There are 16 residues in the CDR3. V lost 3 bases and J 3 bases, leaving 15 bases between the germline ends. The V gene's germline CDR1 is LNHDA and CDR2 SQIVND (reference sequence). The CDR3, as DNA: TGTGCCAGTAGTATCATGACGGAGGGGTTCTACAATGAGCAGTTCTTC. Its translation is CASSIMTEGFYNEQFF.

The chain carries TRBV7-9 and TRBJ2-1, with TRBD2 matching over 10 bases. This CDR3 region has 15 residues. V was clipped by 6 bases and J by 2 bases; unmatched bases: 4. Germline CDR1 reads SEHNR; CDR2 reads FQNEAQ (reference sequence). The CDR3 region has the DNA TGTGCCAGCAGTTTCACTAGCGGGGCCTACAATGAGCAGTTCTTC. Residues: CASSFTSGAYNEQFF.

The genes are TRBV29-1 and TRBJ2-7; no definite D call. The CDR3 length is 11 residues. The V gene's germline CDR1 is SQVTM and CDR2 ANQGSEA. Trimming stripped 2 bases from V and 7 bases from J, with 9 bases between. Here the CDR3 reads CSVESRKEQYF. CDR3 sequence (DNA): TGCAGCGTTGAATCCAGGAAGGAGCAGTACTTC.

The V call is TRBV28, the J call TRBJ1-5; possibly TRBD1 for D (6 bases). The ends were cut back, 1 base at V and 11 bases at J, with 21 bases in the middle. The CDR3 loop spans 16 amino acids. Germline CDR1 reads MDHEN; CDR2 reads SYDVKM. CDR3 bases: TGTGCCAGCAGTTTATCCCCGAAGGGGGGGACTGGAGCCCAGCATTTT. Encoded protein: CASSLSPKGGTGAQHF.

V usage is TRBV9 and J usage is TRBJ1-3; 10 bases are shared with TRBD1. V gave up 4 bases and J gave up 0 bases; unmatched junction bases: 4. The CDR3 runs 16 residues. CDR1 and CDR2 from the germline V gene are SGDLS and YYNGEE. CDR3 in amino acids: CASSPRTGGSGNTIYF. The CDR3 nucleotides are TGTGCCAGCAGCCCTAGGACAGGGGGCTCTGGAAACACCATATATTTT.

The chain combines TRBV7-6 with TRBJ2-7, with D tentatively TRBD1 (6 bases). The CDR3 has 15 amino acids. V was shortened by 5 bases and J by 1 base, with 15 bases between the two germline ends. Germline V gene data show CDR1 as SGHVS and CDR2 as FNYEAQ. CDR3 sequence: CASSHWADRSYEQYF. In DNA, the CDR3 is TGTGCCAGCAGCCACTGGGCGGACAGATCCTACGAGCAGTACTTC. The whole variable domain, remainder taken from reference TRBV7-6 and TRBJ2-7, is GAGVSQSPRYKVTKRGQDVALRCDPISGHVSLYWYRQALGQGPEFLTYFNYEAQQDKSGLPNDRFSAERPEGSISTLTIQRTEQRDSAMYRCASSHWADRSYEQYFGPGTRLTVT.

The J gene is TRBJ2-5, the V gene TRBV19; a weak D match, TRBD2 (6 bases). CDR1 is LNHDA and CDR2 is SQIVND in the germline V gene (reference sequence). CDR3 length: 16 residues. The V end lost 1 base, the J end lost 4 bases, and 16 bases lay between the germline ends. The CDR3, as DNA: TGTGCCAGTAGTATAGCTGGAGGGGAGACGGGAGAGACCCAGTACTTC. Protein sequence: CASSIAGGETGETQYF.

V usage is TRBV14 and J usage is TRBJ2-7; the D gene is possibly TRBD1 (5 bases). The CDR3 is 14 residues long. The V gene's germline CDR1 is SGHDN and CDR2 FVKESK. Trimming shortened V by 1 base and J by 1 base, and 8 bases separated the two germline ends. CDR3 nucleotide sequence: TGTGCCAGCAGCCAAGGCCAGGGTTCCTACGAGCAGTACTTC. It is translated as CASSQGQGSYEQYF.

The chain is built from TRBV5-1 and TRBJ2-7; 11 nucleotides match TRBD2. The CDR3 extends over 15 amino acids. CDR1 SGHRS and CDR2 YFSETQ come from the germline V gene. With 4 bases clipped from V and 4 bases from J, the junction kept 7 bases outside the gene matches. CDR3 nucleotide sequence: TGCGCCAGCAGCCAACTAGCGGGAGACGGATACGAGCAGTACTTC. Amino acids: CASSQLAGDGYEQYF.

This chain joins TRBV2 and TRBJ1-4; D is uncertain. Trimming removed 6 bases at V and 0 bases at J, with 14 bases between. Per germline, CDR1 SNHLY and CDR2 FYNNEI. The CDR3 is 16 amino acids. The CDR3, as DNA: TGTGCCAGCAGGAGCGGCAGCCTAACAACTAATGAAAAACTGTTTTTT. Residues: CASRSGSLTTNEKLFF.

The genes are TRBV7-8 and TRBJ2-5, with 7 bases that match TRBD1. The V segment lost 5 bases and the J segment 4 bases; nucleotides outside the gene matches: 4. The CDR3 has 13 residues. CDR1 and CDR2 (germline): SGHVS, FQNEAQ. This CDR3 reads CASSPRQGETQYF. The CDR3 nucleotides read TGTGCCAGCAGCCCCAGACAGGGAGAGACCCAGTACTTC.

V is TRBV27 and J is TRBJ2-1; TRBD2 matches 10 bases. The CDR3 covers 16 residues. The ends lost 6 bases at V and 4 bases at J; junction bases unmatched: 9. Germline CDR1 is MNHEY and CDR2 is SMNVEV (reference sequence). The chain's CDR3 is CASSLLAGAFYNEQFF. The CDR3 DNA reads as TGTGCCAGCAGCCTCCTAGCGGGAGCTTTTTACAATGAGCAGTTCTTC.

The chain joins TRBV2 to TRBJ2-5; 8 bases align to TRBD2. The V segment lost 6 bases and the J segment 5 bases; nucleotides outside the gene matches: 8. The CDR3 spans 14 residues. Germline loops: CDR1 SNHLY, CDR2 FYNNEI. The CDR3 region has the DNA TGTGCCAGCAGGGGGAGCGGGAGTGGGGAGACCCAGTACTTC. Translating it yields CASRGSGSGETQYF.

This clone was seen once. This chain uses TRBV6-1 with TRBJ2-1; TRBD2 agrees at 10 bases. CDR3 length: 16 residues. Germline lookup yields CDR1 MNHNS and CDR2 SASEGT. The junction had 4 bases not matched to a gene; V was cut back by 2 bases and J by 3 bases. The CDR3 reads CASSEFSGRFYNEQFF. The DNA for the CDR3 is TGTGCCAGCAGTGAATTTAGCGGGAGGTTCTACAATGAGCAGTTCTTC.

The V gene is TRBV7-9, the J gene TRBJ1-5; maybe TRBD1 (6 bases). This CDR3 region has 14 residues. Germline lookup yields CDR1 SEHNR and CDR2 FQNEAQ (reference sequence). Trimming pared 1 base from V and 7 bases from J, leaving 11 bases between. The DNA of the CDR3 is TGTGCCAGCAGCTTAGACAGGGTCGGACAGCCCCAGCATTTT. Encoded protein: CASSLDRVGQPQHF.

The CDR3 spells CASGAGQGSNIQYF. The DNA for the CDR3 is TGTGCTAGTGGCGCGGGACAGGGGTCAAACATTCAGTACTTC. The rearrangement uses TRBV12-5 and TRBJ2-4; 10 nucleotides align to TRBD1. V was pared by 6 bases and J by 6 bases, with 5 bases of the junction left unmatched. Germline CDR1 is LGHNT and CDR2 is FRNRAP. The CDR3 is 14 amino acids.

The rearrangement links TRBV2 to TRBJ2-7; 8 nucleotides match TRBD2. This CDR3 spans 17 amino acids. Trimming removed 4 bases from V and 3 bases from J; junction bases left unmatched: 14. The germline gives CDR1 SNHLY, CDR2 FYNNEI. The CDR3 DNA follows: TGTGCCAGCAGTGCCACTAGCGGCGATGGAGGCTTCTACGAGCAGTACTTC. This translates into CASSATSGDGGFYEQYF.